The T cell receptor beta chain under discussion was sequenced for a study of blood T cell repertoires in COVID-19. Study summary: Whether acute or convalescent, the COVID-19 samples came from the United States, Italy and Spain. Nucleic acid was either cDNA or gDNA, and it came from T cells, B-cell-depleted T cells, or PBMCs.

The assay was immunoSEQ multiplex PCR, and TCRdb's table has in-frame clones only and misses some. The table includes around 120,000 clones, 75% to 90% detected once. The TCR originated in a woman older than 75 with acute or convalescent COVID-19. The specimen was peripheral blood.

CDR3 region: CASSLSEAYNEQFF. The CDR3 DNA sequence: TGTGCCAGCAGCTTAAGCGAGGCATACAATGAGCAGTTCTTC. The gene calls are TRBV7-3 and TRBJ2-1; D uncertain. The CDR3 length is 14 residues. Trimming removed 1 base at V and 4 bases at J, with 8 bases between. Germline CDR1 SGHTA, CDR2 FQGTGA. Filled out from reference TRBV7-3 and TRBJ2-1, the complete variable domain reads GAGVSQTPSNKVTEKGKYVELRCDPISGHTALYWYRQSLGQGPEFLIYFQGTGAADDSGLPNDRFFAVRPEGSVSTLKIQRTERGDSAVYLCASSLSEAYNEQFFGPGTRLTVL.